This T cell receptor beta chain was captured in a study of T cells after yellow fever vaccination. This clonotype was seen only a few times. Trimming stripped 0 bases from V and 2 bases from J, with 15 bases between. Germline-derived CDR1 and CDR2 are SGDLS and YYNGEE. The CDR3 spans 18 residues. MiXCR, run by TCRdb on the 5' RACE reads, gives a single entry per CDR3 protein. The sample consists of 200,000 to 250,000 distinct CDR3 sequences, approximately 3% of them appearing once. The clonotype was recovered from a man aged 18 to 30 who received the YFV17D yellow fever vaccine. The rearrangement joins TRBV9 to TRBJ2-6, with a possible D match to TRBD1 (6 bases). Sequenced material: CD4+ T cells sorted from PBMCs, taken 10 days after the yellow fever booster vaccination. CDR3 bases: TGTGCCAGCAGCGTAGCTAACAGGGTACGTGCTGGGGCCAACGTCCTGACTTTC. Protein sequence: CASSVANRVRAGANVLTF.